A single sample gave rise to the 25 T cell receptor beta chains below, sequenced in a study of T cell responses to AZD1222 COVID-19 vaccine. The repertoire was sequenced with immunoSEQ multiplex PCR; TCRdb's copy has only in-frame clones and lacks some. The table lists about 140,000 clones, more than 90% of them singletons. Specimen: peripheral blood, collected on day 0 of AZD1222 vaccination. Receptors originate from an adult in good health.

V and J are TRBV7-8 and TRBJ2-1; D tentatively reads TRBD1 or TRBD2 (5 bases each). Trimming stripped 5 bases from V and 4 bases from J, with 18 bases between. Looked up from germline, CDR1 is SGHVS and CDR2 is FQNEAQ. The CDR3 extends over 16 amino acids. The CDR3 DNA follows: TGTGCCAGCAGCCCCTGGGGCGGGTCTTCATACAATGAGCAGTTCTTC. Its protein product is CASSPWGGSSYNEQFF.

The V and J genes are TRBV3-1 (or the pseudogene TRBV3-2) and TRBJ2-4; 9 nucleotides match TRBD2. Germline values: CDR1 LGHDT, CDR2 YNNKEL (reference sequence). The CDR3 contains 19 residues. V gave up 3 bases and J gave up 1 base; unmatched junction bases: 13. As DNA, the CDR3 is TGTGCCAGCAGCCATCGCGGCGGGGGGGCCGATTCGGCCAAAAACATTCAGTACTTC. This sequence encodes CASSHRGGGADSAKNIQYF.

DNA of the CDR3: TGTGCCACCAGTGACCCCGGACAGGAGACTTCTAGCGAGCAGTACTTC. Translating it yields CATSDPGQETSSEQYF. The chain has TRBV24-1 and TRBJ2-7, with TRBD1 matching over 7 bases. The CDR3 totals 16 residues. V was pared by 4 bases and J by 6 bases, with 14 bases of the junction left unmatched. Germline CDR1 reads KGHDR; CDR2 reads SFDVKD.

The count of this clone is one. This rearrangement joins TRBV6-5 to TRBJ1-1, with 7 bases aligning to TRBD1. Germline loops: CDR1 MNHEY, CDR2 SVGAGI. V gave up 7 bases and J gave up 0 bases; unmatched junction bases: 8. The CDR3 covers 15 residues. CDR3 sequence: CASTRTGKLNTEAFF. For the CDR3, the DNA is TGTGCCAGCACGCGGACAGGCAAATTGAACACTGAAGCTTTCTTT.

The chain employs TRBV5-6 and TRBJ2-1; D is undetermined. The V end was cut by 0 bases, the J end by 8 bases, with 9 bases between. The germline gives CDR1 SGHDT, CDR2 YYEEEE. This CDR3 has 13 amino acids. The CDR3 region is CASSLVSPDEQFF. As DNA, the CDR3 is TGTGCCAGCAGCTTGGTTAGTCCGGATGAGCAGTTCTTC.

Only one count was recorded for this clone. The genes are TRBV15 and TRBJ2-2, with TRBD1 matching 9 bases. Trimming at V came to 0 bases and at J to 4 bases, leaving 6 bases not matched to a gene. CDR3 size: 17 residues. Germline-derived CDR1 and CDR2 are LNHNV and YYDKDF (reference sequence). In DNA, the CDR3 is TGTGCCACCAGCAGAGATATCGGACAGGGGCCCACCGGGGAGCTGTTTTTT. Its translation: CATSRDIGQGPTGELFF.

The CDR3 spells CASSFRLAGGYNEQFF. DNA for the CDR3: TGTGCCAGCAGCTTCCGACTAGCGGGGGGATACAATGAGCAGTTCTTC. The rearrangement links TRBV5-8 to TRBJ2-1; TRBD2 matches at 13 bases. CDR1 SGHTS and CDR2 YDEGEE come from the germline V gene. The V gene end was trimmed by 2 bases and the J gene end by 4 bases; junction bases not matched to a gene: 3. The CDR3 spans 16 residues.

The table lists this clone with a count of one. This chain joins TRBV7-9 and TRBJ1-5, with 8 bases that match TRBD1. Germline V gene sequence: CDR1 SEHNR, CDR2 FQNEAQ (reference sequence). This CDR3 contains 16 residues. V was pared by 4 bases and J by 1 base, with 6 bases of the junction left unmatched. In DNA, the CDR3 is TGTGCCAGCAGCTCAGGGGGCCGGGGAAGCAATCAGCCCCAGCATTTT. Its translation: CASSSGGRGSNQPQHF.

The genes are TRBV5-1 and TRBJ2-1, with 11 bases lining up with TRBD1. This CDR3 has 15 residues. Trimming removed 4 bases from V and 7 bases from J; junction bases left unmatched: 7. From germline, CDR1 is SGHRS and CDR2 YFSETQ. The chain's CDR3 is CASSVGQGDRNEQFF. CDR3 DNA: TGCGCCAGCAGCGTGGGACAGGGGGATCGGAATGAGCAGTTCTTC.

This clone was recorded once. The chain carries TRBV7-8 and TRBJ2-7; 8 bases line up with TRBD1. The CDR3 covers 17 residues. The V segment lost 2 bases and the J segment 0 bases; nucleotides outside the gene matches: 9. The germline gives CDR1 SGHVS, CDR2 FQNEAQ. The CDR3 nucleotides read TGTGCCAGCAGCTTAATAAAAAGGACAGGGAGCTCCTACGAGCAGTACTTC. Translated: CASSLIKRTGSSYEQYF.

The chain carries TRBV5-4 and TRBJ1-5; 10 nucleotides line up with TRBD1. In germline, CDR1 is SGHNT, CDR2 YYREEE (reference sequence). V gave up 3 bases and J gave up 3 bases; unmatched junction bases: 3. The CDR3 covers 15 residues. Here the CDR3 DNA reads TGTGCCAGCAGCTCTGGACAGGGGGACAATCAGCCCCAGCATTTT. Its translation is CASSSGQGDNQPQHF.

The rearrangement joins TRBV6-1 to TRBJ1-5; TRBD1 is a possible D gene (5 bases). The germline CDR1 and CDR2 sequences are MNHNS and SASEGT. The CDR3 has 15 residues. V lost 0 bases to trimming and J lost 3 bases, with 9 bases between them. The DNA for the CDR3 is TGTGCCAGCAGTGAAGCAGGGGCGGTCAATCAGCCCCAGCATTTT. Its translation: CASSEAGAVNQPQHF.

The chain joins TRBV10-3 to TRBJ1-1, with D perhaps TRBD1 (6 bases). The CDR3 has 12 residues. Per the germline V gene, CDR1 is ENHRY and CDR2 is SYGVKD. V was trimmed by 10 bases and J by 4 bases, leaving 13 bases between them. The CDR3 protein is CATAGGLTEAFF. In DNA form, the CDR3 reads TGTGCCACCGCCGGGGGGCTCACTGAAGCTTTCTTT.

Details on this clone: The sample carries other DNA sequences with the same CDR3. This rearrangement joins TRBV5-1 to TRBJ1-5; no firm D call. The CDR3 totals 15 residues. V was pared by 1 base and J by 0 bases, with 8 bases between. The germline gives CDR1 SGHRS, CDR2 YFSETQ. CDR3 nucleotide sequence: TGCGCCAGCAGCTTGAGTGGAGATAGCAATCAGCCCCAGCATTTT. The encoded protein is CASSLSGDSNQPQHF.

This clone was observed a few times. The gene calls are TRBV2 and TRBJ1-1; D is undetermined. Trimming shortened V by 4 bases and J by 4 bases, and 10 bases separated the two germline ends. The CDR3 runs to 13 residues. CDR1 is SNHLY, CDR2 FYNNEI, per germline. The CDR3 coding sequence is TGTGCCAGCAGTGTAGGTGCGGGCACTGAAGCTTTCTTT. It translates to CASSVGAGTEAFF.

The rearrangement joins TRBV28 to TRBJ2-5; maybe TRBD1 (6 bases). Germline loops: CDR1 MDHEN, CDR2 SYDVKM. This CDR3 is 14 amino acids long. V was shortened by 4 bases and J by 1 base, with 10 bases between the two germline ends. The CDR3 here is CASSSTGVQETQYF. CDR3 coding DNA: TGTGCCAGCAGTTCGACAGGAGTCCAAGAGACCCAGTACTTC.

The V gene is TRBV7-2, the J gene TRBJ2-2, with 7 bases lining up with TRBD1. Germline CDR1 is SGHTA and CDR2 is FQGNSA. The trim removed 0 bases at V and 4 bases at J, leaving 2 bases unmatched. The CDR3 covers 15 residues. The CDR3 DNA sequence: TGTGCCAGCAGCTTAGCGACAGGGTTCACCGGGGAGCTGTTTTTT. Protein product: CASSLATGFTGELFF.

The chain links TRBV5-4 to TRBJ1-2; 7 bases fit TRBD1. The CDR3 loop spans 16 amino acids. Trimming removed 0 bases from V and 9 bases from J; junction bases left unmatched: 14. The germline CDR1 and CDR2 sequences are SGHNT and YYREEE (reference sequence). The CDR3 DNA reads as TGTGCCAGCAGCTTGGCGGATGGACAGGTTACGTGGAGCTACACCTTC. It encodes CASSLADGQVTWSYTF.

This chain joins TRBV3-1 (or the pseudogene TRBV3-2) and TRBJ2-2, with TRBD1 identical over 7 bases. CDR1 LGHDT and CDR2 YNNKEL come from the germline V gene (reference sequence). CDR3 length: 14 amino acids. Losses at the gene ends were 3 bases for V and 4 bases for J; bases not matched to a gene: 2. The CDR3 DNA reads as TGTGCCAGCAGCCACGGGACAGCCACCGGGGAGCTGTTTTTT. Translating it yields CASSHGTATGELFF.

The CDR3 DNA reads TGTGCCAGCAGTTTAAAGGAGGACTACGAGCAGTACTTC. Amino acid sequence: CASSLKEDYEQYF. The genes are TRBV27 and TRBJ2-7; D might be TRBD2 (5 bases). In germline, CDR1 is MNHEY, CDR2 SMNVEV (reference sequence). This CDR3 spans 13 amino acids. V lost 2 bases to trimming and J lost 3 bases, with 8 bases between them.

The CDR3 protein is CASRRTEPAYEQYF. The CDR3 DNA follows: TGTGCCAGCAGGCGTACTGAGCCCGCCTACGAGCAGTACTTC. The genes are TRBV6-5 and TRBJ2-7; D unresolved. Germline V gene lookup returns CDR1 MNHEY and CDR2 SVGAGI. The CDR3 runs to 14 residues. V was pared by 6 bases and J by 2 bases, with 14 bases between.

As DNA, the CDR3 is TGTGCCAGCAGGCAAACAGGGGGAGGTACTGAAGCTTTCTTT. Its protein product is CASRQTGGGTEAFF. The V gene is TRBV3-1 (or the pseudogene TRBV3-2), the J gene TRBJ1-1; TRBD1 matches at 8 bases. V lost 6 bases to trimming and J lost 5 bases; unmatched junction nucleotides: 8. Germline-derived CDR1 and CDR2 are LGHDT and YNNKEL (reference sequence). The CDR3 runs 14 residues.

This chain uses TRBV28 with TRBJ2-1; 14 bases are shared with TRBD2. This CDR3 spans 15 amino acids. The germline V gene has CDR1 MDHEN and CDR2 SYDVKM. V lost 3 bases, J lost 10 bases, and 5 bases stayed unmatched. The CDR3 bases are TGTGCCAGCAGTTTGACTAGCGGGGGGGCCGACGAGCAGTTCTTC. It specifies CASSLTSGGADEQFF.

The chain carries TRBV3-1 (or the pseudogene TRBV3-2) and TRBJ1-5, with 12 bases aligning to TRBD1. This CDR3 is 17 amino acids long. V trimming: 4 bases; J trimming: 2 bases; junction bases outside the gene matches: 6. Germline V gene lookup returns CDR1 LGHDT and CDR2 YNNKEL (reference sequence). CDR3 region: CASSRGTGGAGNQPQHF. DNA of the CDR3: TGTGCCAGCAGCCGGGGGACAGGGGGCGCCGGCAATCAGCCCCAGCATTTT.

The chain uses TRBV28 and TRBJ2-7; D uncertain. Germline CDR1 MDHEN, CDR2 SYDVKM. The CDR3 is 12 amino acids. Trimming cost V 5 bases and J 4 bases, with 9 bases left between them. The CDR3 is CASSAGVYEQYF. CDR3 nucleotides: TGTGCCAGCAGTGCAGGTGTTTACGAGCAGTACTTC.